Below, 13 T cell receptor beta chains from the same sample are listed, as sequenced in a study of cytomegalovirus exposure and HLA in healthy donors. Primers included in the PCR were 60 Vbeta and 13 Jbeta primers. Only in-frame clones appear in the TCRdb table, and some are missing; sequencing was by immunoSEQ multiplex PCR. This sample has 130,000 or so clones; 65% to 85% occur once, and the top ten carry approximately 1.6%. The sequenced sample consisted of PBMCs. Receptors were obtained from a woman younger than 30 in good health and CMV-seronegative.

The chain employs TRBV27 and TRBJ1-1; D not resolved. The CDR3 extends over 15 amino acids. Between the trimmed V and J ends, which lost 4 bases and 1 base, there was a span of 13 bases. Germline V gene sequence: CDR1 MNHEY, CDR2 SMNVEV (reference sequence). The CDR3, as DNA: TGTGCCAGCAGTTCACCAGGTGCGGGGAACACTGAAGCTTTCTTT. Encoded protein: CASSSPGAGNTEAFF.

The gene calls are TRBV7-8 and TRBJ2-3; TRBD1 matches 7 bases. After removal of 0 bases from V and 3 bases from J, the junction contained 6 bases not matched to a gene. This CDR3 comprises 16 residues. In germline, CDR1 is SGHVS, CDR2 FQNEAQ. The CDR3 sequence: CASSLALRGLTDTQYF. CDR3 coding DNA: TGTGCCAGCAGCTTAGCGCTCAGGGGGTTGACAGATACGCAGTATTTT.

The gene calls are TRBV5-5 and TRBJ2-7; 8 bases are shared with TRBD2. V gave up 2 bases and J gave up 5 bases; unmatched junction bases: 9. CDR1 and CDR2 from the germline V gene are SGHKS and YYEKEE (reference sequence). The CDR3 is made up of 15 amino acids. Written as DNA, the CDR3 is TGTGCCAGCAGCTTAGCCCAGCGGGAGTTGAACGAGCAGTACTTC. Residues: CASSLAQRELNEQYF.

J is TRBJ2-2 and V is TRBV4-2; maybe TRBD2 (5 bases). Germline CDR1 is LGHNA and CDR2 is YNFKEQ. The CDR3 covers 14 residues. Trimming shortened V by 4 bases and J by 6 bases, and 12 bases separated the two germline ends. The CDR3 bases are TGTGCCAGCAGCCCAGCAGCGGATTCCGGGGAGCTGTTTTTT. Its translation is CASSPAADSGELFF.

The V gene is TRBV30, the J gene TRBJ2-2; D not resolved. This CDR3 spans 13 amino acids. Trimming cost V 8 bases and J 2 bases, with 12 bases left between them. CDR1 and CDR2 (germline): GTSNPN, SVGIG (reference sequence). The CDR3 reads CAHNLENTGELFF. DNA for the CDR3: TGTGCCCACAATCTAGAAAACACCGGGGAGCTGTTTTTT.

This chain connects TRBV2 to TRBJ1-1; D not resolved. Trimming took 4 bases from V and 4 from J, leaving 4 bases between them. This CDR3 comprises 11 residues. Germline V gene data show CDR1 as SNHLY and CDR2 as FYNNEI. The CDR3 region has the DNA TGTGCCAGCAGTGTACTCACTGAAGCTTTCTTT. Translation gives CASSVLTEAFF.

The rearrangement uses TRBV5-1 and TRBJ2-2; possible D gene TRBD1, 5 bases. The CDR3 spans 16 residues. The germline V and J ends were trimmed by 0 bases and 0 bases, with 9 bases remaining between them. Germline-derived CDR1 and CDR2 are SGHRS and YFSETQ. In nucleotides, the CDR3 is TGCGCCAGCAGCTTGGGATACAGGCCGAACACCGGGGAGCTGTTTTTT. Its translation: CASSLGYRPNTGELFF.

The chain's CDR3 is CASSLGASGLSYEQYF. The CDR3 bases are TGCGCCAGCAGCTTGGGGGCTAGCGGGCTCTCCTACGAGCAGTACTTC. This sequence joins TRBV5-1 and TRBJ2-7; 8 nucleotides align to TRBD2. The trim removed 0 bases at V and 0 bases at J, leaving 5 bases unmatched. Germline values: CDR1 SGHRS, CDR2 YFSETQ. This CDR3 has 16 amino acids.

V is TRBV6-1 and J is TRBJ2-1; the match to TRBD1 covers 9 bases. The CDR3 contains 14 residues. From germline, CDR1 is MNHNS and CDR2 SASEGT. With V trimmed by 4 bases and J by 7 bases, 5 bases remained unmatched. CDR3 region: CASSAGTGLNEQFF. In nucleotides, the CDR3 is TGTGCCAGCAGTGCCGGGACAGGGCTAAATGAGCAGTTCTTC.

The DNA of the CDR3 is TGTGCCAGCAGCAAAGTAAAGGGACAGGTACTAACGTACGAGCAGTACTTC. Translated: CASSKVKGQVLTYEQYF. The chain links TRBV21-1 to TRBJ2-7; TRBD1 is taken as the D call from the table, unchecked against the DNA. TRBV21-1 is a documented pseudogene. This CDR3 is built from 17 residues.

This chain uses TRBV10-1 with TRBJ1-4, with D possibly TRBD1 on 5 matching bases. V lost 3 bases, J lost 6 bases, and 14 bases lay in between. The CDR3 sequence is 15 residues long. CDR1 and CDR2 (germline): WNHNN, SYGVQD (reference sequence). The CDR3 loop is CASSDHGGRDEKLFF. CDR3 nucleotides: TGCGCCAGCAGTGACCACGGGGGAAGGGATGAAAAACTGTTTTTT.

The CDR3 reads CASSQLYEQYF. The CDR3 coding sequence is TGTGCCAGCAGCCAGTTATACGAGCAGTACTTC. The rearrangement links TRBV7-9 to TRBJ2-7, with unresolved D. Germline V gene lookup returns CDR1 SEHNR and CDR2 FQNEAQ (reference sequence). Between the trimmed V and J ends, which lost 5 bases and 4 bases, there was a span of 6 bases. There are 11 residues in the CDR3. The entire variable domain, with the rest obtained from reference TRBV7-9 and TRBJ2-7, is as follows: DTGVSQNPRHKITKRGQNVTFRCDPISEHNRLYWYRQTLGQGPEFLTYFQNEAQLEKSRLLSDRFSAERPKGSFSTLEIQRTEQGDSAMYLCASSQLYEQYFGPGTRLTVT.

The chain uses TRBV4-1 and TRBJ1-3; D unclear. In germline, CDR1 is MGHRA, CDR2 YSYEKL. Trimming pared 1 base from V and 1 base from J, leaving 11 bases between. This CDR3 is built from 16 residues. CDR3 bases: TGCGCCAGCAGCCAAGTGGTCGCCAGGTCTGGAAACACCATATATTTT. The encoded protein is CASSQVVARSGNTIYF.